Each of the 21 T cell receptor beta chains below was sequenced from the same sample in a study of T cells after yellow fever vaccination. In TCRdb, the 5' RACE reads were re-called with MiXCR into one record per CDR3 protein. The sample has some 250,000 distinct CDR3 sequences, 3.6% seen once; the top ten hold about 20%. The sample was PBMCs, taken 15 days after the yellow fever booster vaccination. The receptors derive from a man aged 18 to 29 who received the YFV17D yellow fever vaccine.

This clonotype was seen ten or more times. The chain has TRBV5-1 and TRBJ1-1; no clear D. CDR1 is SGHRS and CDR2 is YFSETQ in the germline V gene. The CDR3 runs 14 residues. Trimming stripped 2 bases from V and 2 bases from J, with 10 bases between. CDR3 nucleotides: TGCGCCAGCAGCTTACGAAGGGCCAACACTGAAGCTTTCTTT. Its protein product is CASSLRRANTEAFF.

This clonotype has ten or more counts. This sequence joins TRBV7-2 and TRBJ1-3; no clear D gene. This CDR3 spans 16 amino acids. Germline V gene data show CDR1 as SGHTA and CDR2 as FQGNSA. V was cut by 5 bases and J by 0 bases, with 14 bases left in between. The CDR3 here is CASSLNGISSGNTIYF. The CDR3 DNA sequence: TGTGCCAGCAGCCTGAATGGGATTTCCTCTGGAAACACCATATATTTT.

This clonotype was observed a handful of times. The chain has TRBV5-4 and TRBJ2-5; TRBD2 is a possible D gene (5 bases). The CDR3 runs 14 residues. Germline V gene sequence: CDR1 SGHNT, CDR2 YYREEE (reference sequence). V was cut by 4 bases and J by 4 bases, with 14 bases left in between. This CDR3 is CASSPDTGRETQYF. The CDR3 DNA is TGTGCCAGCAGCCCTGACACGGGGAGAGAGACCCAGTACTTC.

In its sample, this clonotype was seen many times. The rearrangement links TRBV29-1 to TRBJ2-5, with 14 positions matching TRBD2. The CDR3 is made up of 13 amino acids. Germline CDR1 and CDR2: SQVTM and ANQGSEA. Trimming removed 7 bases from V and 6 bases from J; junction bases left unmatched: 4. The CDR3 region is CSGLAGGLKTQYF. As DNA, the CDR3 is TGCAGCGGACTAGCGGGGGGGCTGAAGACCCAGTACTTC.

In its sample, this clonotype was seen many times. This chain uses TRBV10-3 with TRBJ2-1, with D hard to call. V dropped 7 bases and J dropped 0 bases, with 10 bases sitting between them. CDR3 length: 14 residues. CDR1 is ENHRY, CDR2 SYGVKD, per germline. CDR3 nucleotides: TGTGCCATCACGGACCACGACTCCTACAATGAGCAGTTCTTC. It translates to CAITDHDSYNEQFF.

This clonotype was recorded at least ten times. J is TRBJ2-2 and V is TRBV29-1; unclear D gene. Germline V lookup: CDR1 SQVTM, CDR2 ANQGSEA. The length of the CDR3 is 13 residues. V gave up 5 bases and J gave up 2 bases, with 9 bases separating them. The CDR3 DNA follows: TGCAGCGTTTCAGAGCAAAACACCGGGGAGCTGTTTTTT. Its protein product is CSVSEQNTGELFF.

This clonotype came up many times. The rearrangement joins TRBV4-3 to TRBJ2-1, with 9 bases aligning to TRBD2. From germline, CDR1 is LGHNA and CDR2 YSLEER. The CDR3 has 17 amino acids. The junction had 9 bases not matched to a gene; V was cut back by 1 base and J by 5 bases. The CDR3, as DNA: TGCGCCAGCAGCCAAGGTTTTACGCGGGGGGGCAACAATGAGCAGTTCTTC. Encoded protein: CASSQGFTRGGNNEQFF.

This clonotype was observed at least ten times. The rearrangement uses TRBV20-1 and TRBJ1-2, with TRBD1 matching over 9 bases. Germline CDR1 is DFQATT and CDR2 is SNEGSKA (reference sequence). The CDR3 runs to 14 residues. J lost 7 bases, V lost 0 bases, and 6 bases had no gene match. The CDR3 DNA is TGCAGTGCTAGAGAGCAGGGACAGGGTTCTGGCTACACCTTC. This codes for CSAREQGQGSGYTF.

There are many counts of this clonotype. CDR3 sequence (DNA): TGTGCCAGCAGCCGTCGGACAGTTCAGTCCTACGAGCAGTACTTC. It yields the protein CASSRRTVQSYEQYF. J is TRBJ2-7 and V is TRBV5-4, with D possibly matching TRBD1 (6 bases). V lost 4 bases and J 1 base, leaving 15 bases between the germline ends. Germline V gene sequence: CDR1 SGHNT, CDR2 YYREEE (reference sequence). The CDR3 has 15 residues. Based on the CDR3 plus reference TRBV5-4 and TRBJ2-7, the full variable domain is ETGVTQSPTHLIKTRGQQVTLRCSSQSGHNTVSWYQQALGQGPQFIFQYYREEENGRGNFPPRFSGLQFPNYSSELNVNALELDDSALYLCASSRRTVQSYEQYFGPGTRLTVT.

The table lists this clonotype with many counts. V is TRBV6-6 and J is TRBJ1-5; tentative D call: TRBD1 (6 bases). Per germline, CDR1 MNHNY and CDR2 SVGAGI (reference sequence). Trimming pared 8 bases from V and 7 bases from J, leaving 18 bases between. The CDR3 totals 14 residues. The CDR3 nucleotides are TGTGCCAGCCATCCTATGGGGGCAGGCCAGCCCCAGCATTTT. Residues: CASHPMGAGQPQHF.

Ten or more counts support this clonotype. This chain joins TRBV5-1 and TRBJ1-1, with D perhaps TRBD1 (5 bases). CDR1 and CDR2 (germline): SGHRS, YFSETQ. Trimming stripped 4 bases from V and 1 base from J, with 11 bases between. This CDR3 is 14 amino acids long. CDR3 sequence reads: CASSGGPRNTEAFF. CDR3 sequence (DNA): TGCGCCAGCAGCGGGGGACCGAGGAACACTGAAGCTTTCTTT.

At least ten counts were recorded for this clonotype. V is TRBV6-5 and J is TRBJ1-2; no clear D. Germline V lookup: CDR1 MNHEY, CDR2 SVGAGI. The V end was cut by 6 bases, the J end by 0 bases, with 11 bases between. The CDR3 has 14 residues. The CDR3 coding sequence is TGTGCCAGCAGCCCCGTGGTCTCTAACTATGGCTACACCTTC. It is translated as CASSPVVSNYGYTF.

This chain uses TRBV7-9 with TRBJ2-1; the match to TRBD1 covers 10 bases. Germline values: CDR1 SEHNR, CDR2 FQNEAQ (reference sequence). After removal of 5 bases from V and 5 bases from J, the junction contained 9 bases not matched to a gene. CDR3 length: 16 amino acids. CDR3 bases: TGTGCCAGCAGCGATTGGGACAGGGGATCTCACAATGAGCAGTTCTTC. This sequence encodes CASSDWDRGSHNEQFF.

This clonotype was counted ten times or more. This chain links TRBV4-1 with TRBJ1-1; TRBD1 agrees at 7 bases. The CDR3 totals 15 residues. Germline loops: CDR1 MGHRA, CDR2 YSYEKL. J gave up 1 base and V 4 bases, and 6 bases lay outside the gene matches. CDR3 nucleotide sequence: TGCGCCAGCAGCCTTCAACAGGGGAAGAACACTGAAGCTTTCTTT. Protein product: CASSLQQGKNTEAFF.

This clonotype came up many times. The gene calls are TRBV5-1 and TRBJ2-5; D possibly corresponds to TRBD2 (7 bases). With 0 bases removed from V and 4 bases from J, the gap between germline ends came to 16 bases. The CDR3 has 16 amino acids. CDR1 SGHRS and CDR2 YFSETQ come from the germline V gene. CDR3 region: CASSLGLAGALETQYF. In DNA, the CDR3 is TGCGCCAGCAGCTTGGGGCTTGCGGGGGCACTAGAGACCCAGTACTTC.

The sample holds many counts of this clonotype. The chain couples TRBV12-3 or TRBV12-4 to TRBJ1-1, with D unresolved. V was clipped by 2 bases and J by 4 bases, with 11 bases between them. There are 14 residues in the CDR3. The CDR3 region has the DNA TGTGCCAGCAGTTTATCGGGTTTGGGCACTGAAGCTTTCTTT. Its translation is CASSLSGLGTEAFF.

This clonotype was found many times. V gene TRBV4-3 combines with J gene TRBJ1-2; TRBD1 matches at 7 bases. This CDR3 has 14 residues. CDR1 LGHNA and CDR2 YSLEER come from the germline V gene. V trimming: 6 bases; J trimming: 8 bases; junction bases outside the gene matches: 12. CDR3 DNA sequence: TGCGCCAGCAGTCACCAGGGGGGACGGGGCGGCTACACCTTC. Translation gives CASSHQGGRGGYTF.

The table lists this clonotype with many counts. This rearrangement joins TRBV7-8 to TRBJ2-1; D possibly matches TRBD1 or TRBD2 (5 bases each). Trimming shortened V by 4 bases and J by 7 bases, and 14 bases separated the two germline ends. The germline CDR1 and CDR2 sequences are SGHVS and FQNEAQ. This CDR3 contains 14 residues. The CDR3 coding sequence is TGTGCCAGCAGCTCGGGGCCAAAGGGGAATGAGCAGTTCTTC. It encodes CASSSGPKGNEQFF.

This clonotype has at least ten counts. The chain couples TRBV27 to TRBJ2-3, with D unclear. The V end lost 0 bases, the J end lost 5 bases, and 12 bases lay between the germline ends. The CDR3 is 15 amino acids. Germline V gives CDR1 MNHEY, CDR2 SMNVEV (reference sequence). The CDR3 DNA sequence: TGTGCCAGCAGTTTATCTAGTGTCCCTGGAGATACGCAGTATTTT. This encodes CASSLSSVPGDTQYF.

This clonotype has at least ten counts. The V call is TRBV7-9, the J call TRBJ2-3, with D possibly TRBD1 on 6 matching bases. CDR3 size: 16 residues. Germline assignment: CDR1 SEHNR and CDR2 FQNEAQ (reference sequence). Trimming removed 1 base at V and 5 bases at J, with 16 bases between. The DNA of the CDR3 is TGTGCCAGCAGCTTAGGGGTAGGGGGTCAGGAAGATACGCAGTATTTT. This gives the protein CASSLGVGGQEDTQYF.

This clonotype was found many times. This sequence joins TRBV5-1 and TRBJ2-5; a possible D gene is TRBD1 (5 bases). Per germline, CDR1 SGHRS and CDR2 YFSETQ. This CDR3 has 15 residues. V was cut by 0 bases and J by 0 bases, with 9 bases left in between. The CDR3 here is CASSLDVGHQETQYF. The DNA for the CDR3 is TGCGCCAGCAGCTTGGATGTGGGGCACCAAGAGACCCAGTACTTC.